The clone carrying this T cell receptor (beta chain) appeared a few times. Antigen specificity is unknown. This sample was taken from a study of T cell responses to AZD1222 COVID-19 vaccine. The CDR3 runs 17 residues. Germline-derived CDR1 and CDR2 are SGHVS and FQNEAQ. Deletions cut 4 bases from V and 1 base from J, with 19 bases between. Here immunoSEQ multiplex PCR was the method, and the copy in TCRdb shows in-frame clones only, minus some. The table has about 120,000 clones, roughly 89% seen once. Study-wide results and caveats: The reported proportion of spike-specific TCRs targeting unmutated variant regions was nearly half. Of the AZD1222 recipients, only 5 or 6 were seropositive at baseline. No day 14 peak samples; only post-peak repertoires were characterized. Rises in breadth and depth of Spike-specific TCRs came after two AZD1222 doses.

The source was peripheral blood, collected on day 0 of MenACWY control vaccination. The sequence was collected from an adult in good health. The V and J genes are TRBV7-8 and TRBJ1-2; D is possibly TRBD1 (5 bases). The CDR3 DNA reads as TGTGCCAGCAGCTCCCCTAGTCTCAGGGCAAGTAACTATGGCTACACCTTC. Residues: CASSSPSLRASNYGYTF.